The 6 T cell receptor beta chains below all came from one sample that was sequenced in a study of cytomegalovirus exposure and HLA in healthy donors. Clones were read by immunoSEQ multiplex PCR, and TCRdb kept only the in-frame ones, dropping some. Of some 340,000 clones listed, roughly 87% are singletons. The sequenced material came from PBMCs. The receptors stem from a woman in her twenties or thirties in good health and CMV-seropositive.

The V and J genes are TRBV7-9 and TRBJ2-7, with no clear D. Trimming removed 1 base at V and 2 bases at J, with 12 bases between. CDR3 size: 15 residues. CDR1 is SEHNR, CDR2 FQNEAQ, per germline (reference sequence). The CDR3 DNA reads as TGTGCCAGCAGCTTAGTCGCAGGAGTTACCTACGAGCAGTACTTC. Protein: CASSLVAGVTYEQYF.

The genes are TRBV5-6 and TRBJ1-6; 8 bases line up with TRBD1. The germline gives CDR1 SGHDT, CDR2 YYEEEE. The J segment lost 9 bases and the V segment lost 3 bases, leaving 11 bases of the junction unmatched. The CDR3 length is 16 residues. The CDR3 DNA follows: TGTGCCAGCAGCTCGGACGCAGGACAGGGCTCTTCACCCCTCCACTTT. Encoded protein: CASSSDAGQGSSPLHF.

This sequence joins TRBV11-2 and TRBJ2-7; 14 bases match TRBD2. CDR1 is SGHAT, CDR2 FQNNGV, per germline. Trimming cost V 5 bases and J 6 bases; bases outside gene matches: 9. This CDR3 is built from 16 residues. Here the CDR3 reads CASSQGTSGRLGEQYF. In DNA, the CDR3 is TGTGCCAGCAGCCAGGGGACTAGCGGGAGACTTGGCGAGCAGTACTTC.

This clone appeared once. The chain uses TRBV2 and TRBJ2-6; D is uncertain. Trimming stripped 2 bases from V and 0 bases from J, with 17 bases between. This CDR3 contains 19 residues. Germline V gene data show CDR1 as SNHLY and CDR2 as FYNNEI. CDR3 sequence (DNA): TGTGCCAGCAGTGAAAGGGAAAGTGAACCTACCTCTGGGGCCAACGTCCTGACTTTC. Translated, it gives CASSERESEPTSGANVLTF.

The chain uses TRBV9 and TRBJ1-1; the D gene is possibly TRBD1 (6 bases). CDR3 length equals 14 residues. The V end lost 0 bases, the J end lost 1 base, and 7 bases lay between the germline ends. Germline assignment: CDR1 SGDLS and CDR2 YYNGEE. CDR3 loop: CASSVGGQNTEAFF. As DNA, the CDR3 is TGTGCCAGCAGCGTAGGGGGGCAGAACACTGAAGCTTTCTTT.

This rearrangement joins TRBV30 to TRBJ1-5; possibly TRBD1 for D (5 bases). This CDR3 contains 14 residues. Looked up from germline, CDR1 is GTSNPN and CDR2 is SVGIG (reference sequence). Trimming left V 0 bases short and J 9 bases short, with 15 bases between. The CDR3 region is CAWSVQGAFRPQHF. CDR3 nucleotides: TGTGCCTGGAGTGTACAAGGGGCCTTCAGGCCCCAGCATTTT.